This TCR beta chain was captured in a study of regulatory T cells in long-lasting Graves disease. Study-wide points: Favoring TRBV28, TRBJ1-2 and TRBJ2-5 was a feature seen in persistent disease. Newly diagnosed patients had higher TCR diversity than persistent Graves' patients did. New patients shared 950 to 1,000 public clonotypes, fewer than the roughly 2,600 shared by persistent patients.

As for time point: newly diagnosed GD, antithyroid drugs for less than 3 months. Extracted PBMC RNA gave rise to the TCR library. With iRepertoire HTBI primers and Arm-PCR of CDR3 regions, TCR beta libraries were built. TCRdb re-called the multiplex PCR reads with MiXCR, one entry per CDR3 protein. The sample holds about 370,000 distinct CDR3 sequences; around 16% are singletons and the top ten take about 20%. For this clonotype: What it recognizes is unknown.

The V gene's germline CDR1 is DFQATT and CDR2 SNEGSKA (reference sequence). The CDR3 runs to 15 residues. The receptor's source is a female donor with Graves disease. The sequenced sample was peripheral blood mononuclear cells (PBMCs), obtained at new diagnosis, from a patient treated with antithyroid drugs. The rearrangement joins TRBV20-1 to TRBJ2-1, with TRBD2 identical over 8 bases. In DNA, the CDR3 is TGCAGCCGGGGGGGCCGGGATAGCTCCTACAATGAGCAGTTCTTC. Its protein is CSRGGRDSSYNEQFF.